Shown below are 29 T cell receptor beta chains from a single sample sequenced in a study of OX40 agonist ivuxolimab in advanced cancers. The library was built by means of the immunoSEQ multiplex PCR assay. TCRdb limited this immuneACCESS table to in-frame rearrangements with V and J called. A share of clones is missing; checked studies link under half to unresolved V genes, and the rest is unexplained. Across this sample there are 25,000 to 30,000 clones, with approximately 83% seen only once. Clones ranked in the top ten supply approximately 15% of the sample. Sequencing was performed on CD4+ or CD8+ T cells sorted from blood, taken in a trial of the OX40 agonist ivuxolimab. The receptors originated from an adult with an advanced solid tumor such as melanoma, head and neck, liver or kidney cancer.

The CDR3: CASSLVLAGVHTQYF. The CDR3 bases are TGTGCCAGCAGCTTAGTACTAGCGGGAGTGCATACGCAGTATTTT. V is TRBV7-9 and J is TRBJ2-3, with 11 bases fitting TRBD2. Germline CDR1 reads SEHNR; CDR2 reads FQNEAQ (reference sequence). CDR3 length equals 15 residues. Trimming took 1 base from V and 7 from J; bases not matched to a gene: 4.

The chain uses TRBV4-2 and TRBJ2-7; perhaps TRBD1 as D (5 bases). V lost 5 bases and J 4 bases, leaving 18 bases between the germline ends. The CDR3 spans 15 residues. Germline CDR1 is LGHNA and CDR2 is YNFKEQ. The CDR3 region has the DNA TGTGCCAGCAGCTTCTACAGGCGGCCGGGTTACGAGCAGTACTTC. Its translation: CASSFYRRPGYEQYF.

The chain has TRBV4-1 and TRBJ1-5; D uncertain. Germline CDR1 reads MGHRA; CDR2 reads YSYEKL. The CDR3 has 13 amino acids. V lost 1 base and J 11 bases, leaving 12 bases between the germline ends. As DNA, the CDR3 is TGCGCCAGCAGCCAAGGGACCGGTAGGTCCCAGCATTTT. It specifies CASSQGTGRSQHF.

This sequence joins TRBV18 and TRBJ1-2, with D possibly TRBD1 on 5 matching bases. The CDR3 length is 18 residues. The germline V gene encodes CDR1 KGHSH and CDR2 LQKENI. V lost 3 bases and J 3 bases, leaving 23 bases between the germline ends. The CDR3 reads CASSPGGFYPSPDYGYTF. For the CDR3, the DNA is TGTGCCAGCTCACCGGGGGGTTTTTACCCCTCTCCCGACTATGGCTACACCTTC. Based on the CDR3 plus reference TRBV18 and TRBJ1-2, the full variable domain is NAGVMQNPRHLVRRRGQEARLRCSPMKGHSHVYWYRQLPEEGLKFMVYLQKENIIDESGMPKERFSAEFPKEGPSILRIQQVVRGDSAAYFCASSPGGFYPSPDYGYTFGSGTRLTVV.

This chain joins TRBV5-1 and TRBJ2-7; D is uncertain. Trimming left V 1 base short and J 5 bases short, with 10 bases between. From germline, CDR1 is SGHRS and CDR2 YFSETQ. This CDR3 spans 13 amino acids. CDR3 residues: CASSLRVVDEQYF. CDR3 sequence (DNA): TGCGCCAGCAGCTTGAGGGTCGTGGACGAGCAGTACTTC.

The chain links TRBV5-4 to TRBJ1-4; D gene unclear. Trimming cost V 8 bases and J 7 bases, with 6 bases left between them. Per the germline V gene, CDR1 is SGHNT and CDR2 is YYREEE (reference sequence). This CDR3 spans 10 amino acids. The CDR3 protein is CARICEKLFF. The CDR3 coding sequence is TGTGCCAGGATATGTGAAAAACTGTTTTTT.

The V and J genes are TRBV9 and TRBJ1-5; D is unclear. The V gene lost 5 bases and the J gene lost 7 bases, with 16 bases spanning the gap. CDR3 length equals 14 residues. Germline CDR1 and CDR2: SGDLS and YYNGEE. CDR3 residues: CASSRGPGGQPQHF. The CDR3 DNA follows: TGTGCCAGCAGTAGAGGGCCGGGCGGACAGCCCCAGCATTTT. Full variable domain (outside the CDR3, taken from reference TRBV9 and TRBJ1-5): DSGVTQTPKHLITATGQRVTLRCSPRSGDLSVYWYQQSLDQGLQFLIQYYNGEERAKGNILERFSAQQFPDLHSELNLSSLELGDSALYFCASSRGPGGQPQHFGDGTRLSIL.

This rearrangement joins TRBV5-1 to TRBJ2-1; the match to TRBD2 covers 7 bases. This CDR3 comprises 16 residues. Germline-derived CDR1 and CDR2 are SGHRS and YFSETQ. J gave up 7 bases and V 0 bases, and 10 bases lay outside the gene matches. The CDR3 DNA is TGCGCCAGCAGCTTGGCCGGGGCTAGCGGTCGAAATGAGCAGTTCTTC. Translation: CASSLAGASGRNEQFF. Complete variable domain (other parts from reference TRBV5-1 and TRBJ2-1): KAGVTQTPRYLIKTRGQQVTLSCSPISGHRSVSWYQQTPGQGLQFLFEYFSETQRNKGNFPGRFSGRQFSNSRSEMNVSTLELGDSALYLCASSLAGASGRNEQFFGPGTRLTVL.

V is TRBV9 and J is TRBJ1-1; the D gene is possibly TRBD1 (5 bases). The CDR3 spans 14 residues. V was shortened by 4 bases and J by 3 bases, with 13 bases between the two germline ends. From germline, CDR1 is SGDLS and CDR2 YYNGEE. The CDR3 sequence is CASSTGLSDTEAFF. The CDR3, as DNA: TGTGCCAGCAGCACGGGACTATCAGACACTGAAGCTTTCTTT.

The rearrangement uses TRBV7-2 and TRBJ2-3, with 10 bases identical to TRBD2. J gave up 1 base and V 5 bases, and 6 bases lay outside the gene matches. Germline loops: CDR1 SGHTA, CDR2 FQGNSA. The CDR3 runs 16 residues. CDR3 sequence: CASSQQGTSGTDTQYF. In DNA form, the CDR3 reads TGTGCCAGCAGCCAGCAAGGGACTAGCGGCACAGATACGCAGTATTTT.

J is TRBJ2-3 and V is TRBV4-3; 9 nucleotides agree with TRBD2. The CDR3 sequence is 16 residues long. Per germline, CDR1 LGHNA and CDR2 YSLEER. The junction had 7 bases not matched to a gene; V was cut back by 0 bases and J by 6 bases. CDR3 DNA: TGCGCCAGCAGCCAAGATCGCACTAGCGGGCTGGATACGCAGTATTTT. Protein sequence: CASSQDRTSGLDTQYF.

As DNA, the CDR3 is TGCGCCAGCAGCCAAGAGGGACAGGACACGTTCTTC. Its translation is CASSQEGQDTFF. This chain links TRBV4-3 with TRBJ2-1, with 8 positions matching TRBD1. The germline gives CDR1 LGHNA, CDR2 YSLEER. The CDR3 is 12 residues long. Unmatched junction bases numbered 4, after V lost 0 bases and J lost 15 bases.

To note about this clone: An end of the junction does not agree with germline; a read error may underlie this. The J gene is TRBJ1-1, the V gene TRBV10-2; TRBD1 matches 8 bases. CDR1 is WSHSY, CDR2 SAAADI, per germline. This CDR3 has 14 residues. DNA of the CDR3: TGCGCCAGCTCAGCAGGGGGCGCAAACAATGAAGCTTTCTTT. Its protein is CASSAGGANNEAFF.

The chain carries TRBV19 and TRBJ2-1, with 7 bases lining up with TRBD1. Germline CDR1 is LNHDA and CDR2 is SQIVND (reference sequence). The V segment lost 5 bases and the J segment 2 bases; nucleotides outside the gene matches: 9. The CDR3 contains 16 residues. This CDR3 reads CASSAYRGYAYNEQFF. In DNA form, the CDR3 reads TGTGCCAGTAGTGCCTACAGGGGTTATGCCTACAATGAGCAGTTCTTC.

The V call is TRBV6-1, the J call TRBJ2-1; TRBD2 matches at 10 bases. The J segment lost 7 bases and the V segment lost 1 base, leaving 7 bases of the junction unmatched. Germline V CDR1 and CDR2: MNHNS, SASEGT. The CDR3 extends over 16 amino acids. This CDR3 is CASSEVRLAGVNEQFF. CDR3 in DNA: TGTGCCAGCAGTGAAGTACGCCTAGCGGGAGTAAATGAGCAGTTCTTC.

J is TRBJ1-5 and V is TRBV27; TRBD1 might be the D (6 bases). The CDR3 contains 18 residues. Trimming pared 5 bases from V and 0 bases from J, leaving 20 bases between. Per germline, CDR1 MNHEY and CDR2 SMNVEV (reference sequence). CDR3 protein: CASSPLRGGYFSNQPQHF. CDR3 nucleotides: TGTGCCAGCAGTCCCCTAAGAGGGGGATACTTTAGCAATCAGCCCCAGCATTTT.

The chain employs TRBV7-2 and TRBJ2-1, with D possibly TRBD2 on 7 matching bases. In germline, CDR1 is SGHTA, CDR2 FQGNSA. This CDR3 has 13 amino acids. V was trimmed by 10 bases and J by 0 bases, leaving 10 bases between them. The CDR3 spells CAKRGGSYNEQFF. CDR3 bases: TGTGCCAAGAGGGGGGGCTCCTACAATGAGCAGTTCTTC.

This clone was recorded once. The gene calls are TRBV4-2 and TRBJ2-7; tentatively, D is TRBD1 or TRBD2 (6 bases each). This CDR3 is 15 amino acids long. V lost 0 bases to trimming and J lost 2 bases, with 11 bases between them. Germline V gene lookup returns CDR1 LGHNA and CDR2 YNFKEQ. The DNA for the CDR3 is TGTGCCAGCAGCCAAGAGGAAGGGGGGACCTACGAGCAGTACTTC. Amino acid sequence: CASSQEEGGTYEQYF.

V gene TRBV30 combines with J gene TRBJ2-1; 10 positions agree with TRBD2. This CDR3 spans 14 amino acids. Per the germline V gene, CDR1 is GTSNPN and CDR2 is SVGIG (reference sequence). V shed 4 bases and J 9 bases; nucleotides not matched to a gene: 9. The DNA of the CDR3 is TGTGCCTGGAAGGCCCCAGCGGGGGGGAGTGAGCAGTTCTTC. This gives the protein CAWKAPAGGSEQFF.

This chain joins TRBV6-4 and TRBJ1-2, with D unclear. Trimming cost V 7 bases and J 2 bases, with 17 bases left between them. The length of the CDR3 is 15 residues. In germline, CDR1 is MRHNA, CDR2 SNTAGT. The CDR3 bases are TGTGCCAGCACGGCCCGGGCCTTTTCAAACTATGGCTACACCTTC. It yields the protein CASTARAFSNYGYTF.

This clone occurred once. The chain has TRBV6-6 and TRBJ2-3; 7 nucleotides agree with TRBD2. Germline V gene lookup returns CDR1 MNHNY and CDR2 SVGAGI (reference sequence). The CDR3 runs to 16 residues. J lost 6 bases, V lost 0 bases, and 9 bases had no gene match. The CDR3 DNA reads as TGTGCCAGCAGTTACTCGCTAGCGGAGGCTGGGGATACGCAGTATTTT. Translation gives CASSYSLAEAGDTQYF.

This chain links TRBV7-9 with TRBJ2-7; perhaps TRBD1 as D (5 bases). CDR1 SEHNR and CDR2 FQNEAQ come from the germline V gene (reference sequence). The V end was cut by 10 bases, the J end by 0 bases, with 13 bases between. The CDR3 loop spans 13 amino acids. The CDR3 DNA reads as TGTGCCACGCTTACAGGTCCCTCCTACGAGCAGTACTTC. Amino acid sequence: CATLTGPSYEQYF.

The V gene is TRBV25-1, the J gene TRBJ1-2; TRBD1 is a possible D gene (6 bases). Germline values: CDR1 MGHDK, CDR2 SYGVNS. This CDR3 has 11 residues. V was pared by 7 bases and J by 10 bases, with 13 bases between. In DNA, the CDR3 is TGTGCCAGCAACCGTGCAGGGGCCTACACCTTC. Protein: CASNRAGAYTF.

V usage is TRBV9 and J usage is TRBJ2-7, with TRBD2 as a possible D gene (5 bases). CDR1 is SGDLS, CDR2 YYNGEE, per germline. Trimming took 3 bases from V and 0 from J, leaving 10 bases between them. CDR3 length equals 14 residues. The CDR3 nucleotides read TGTGCCAGCAGCGAGGACGGGATCTCCTACGAGCAGTACTTC. Residues: CASSEDGISYEQYF.

The CDR3 region is CASSQSSGRYNEQFF. In DNA, the CDR3 is TGCGCCAGCAGCCAATCCAGCGGGAGGTACAATGAGCAGTTCTTC. The chain uses TRBV4-1 and TRBJ2-1, with 9 bases that match TRBD2. This CDR3 is built from 15 residues. J gave up 4 bases and V 2 bases, and 3 bases lay outside the gene matches. Germline CDR1 MGHRA, CDR2 YSYEKL.

V and J are TRBV7-8 and TRBJ2-3, with 8 bases matching TRBD2. The germline V gene encodes CDR1 SGHVS and CDR2 FQNEAQ. This CDR3 is built from 15 residues. V lost 4 bases, J lost 2 bases, and 5 bases stayed unmatched. As DNA, the CDR3 is TGTGCCAGCAGCTCCCGGGGGGGGGCCACAGATACGCAGTATTTT. Its protein is CASSSRGGATDTQYF.

This chain links TRBV11-3 with TRBJ1-3, with 7 bases fitting TRBD1. V shed 5 bases, J shed 0 bases, and the junction held 7 bases outside the gene matches. The germline gives CDR1 SGHNT, CDR2 YENEEA. The CDR3 runs to 16 residues. The CDR3 loop is CASSVTGEYSGNTIYF. DNA of the CDR3: TGTGCCAGCAGCGTCACAGGGGAATACTCTGGAAACACCATATATTTT.

The rearrangement uses TRBV5-1 and TRBJ1-2, with 7 bases aligning to TRBD1. Germline V lookup: CDR1 SGHRS, CDR2 YFSETQ. V gave up 0 bases and J gave up 8 bases; unmatched junction bases: 10. The CDR3 is 15 amino acids. This CDR3 is CASSLVAGGDLGYTF. The CDR3 DNA is TGCGCCAGCAGCTTGGTGGCAGGGGGTGATTTAGGCTACACCTTC.

The chain has TRBV6-5 and TRBJ2-1; D is possibly TRBD2 (6 bases). Germline assignment: CDR1 MNHEY and CDR2 SVGAGI. This CDR3 has 15 amino acids. Trimming removed 8 bases from V and 9 bases from J, with 23 bases in between. The CDR3 protein is CASRSPIAAVAEQFF. The CDR3 coding sequence is TGTGCCAGCCGATCCCCGATAGCGGCTGTTGCTGAGCAGTTCTTC.